The 5 T cell receptor beta chains below all came from one sample that was sequenced in a study of blood T cell repertoires in COVID-19 (dated by TCRdb to about 2020). Libraries were constructed by the immunoSEQ multiplex PCR assay. The clones in this table, taken by TCRdb from immuneACCESS, are in-frame only. Not every clone is retained; where verified, under half of the shortfall comes from an unresolved V gene, and the cause of the rest is unknown. In all, the sample holds about 290,000 clones, and around four fifths of those were seen once. The ten top clones hold around 4.2% of the sample. Sequenced sample: peripheral blood. These receptors came from a woman aged 45-59 years with active or convalescent COVID-19.

The gene calls are TRBV5-6 and TRBJ1-5; a possible D gene is TRBD1 (5 bases). This CDR3 contains 14 residues. Trimming pared 0 bases from V and 7 bases from J, leaving 11 bases between. Germline CDR1 is SGHDT and CDR2 is YYEEEE. The CDR3 loop is CASSLVGEEQPQHF. CDR3 nucleotide sequence: TGTGCCAGCAGCTTGGTAGGGGAAGAGCAGCCCCAGCATTTT.

This clone was picked up one time. The gene calls are TRBV13 and TRBJ1-1; 8 nucleotides line up with TRBD1. CDR3 length equals 14 residues. V gave up 2 bases and J gave up 3 bases; unmatched junction bases: 2. CDR1 and CDR2 (germline): PRHDT, FYEKMQ (reference sequence). The CDR3 here is CASSLNRGDTEAFF. The CDR3 DNA follows: TGTGCCAGCAGCTTAAACAGGGGGGACACTGAAGCTTTCTTT.

The CDR3, as DNA: TGTGCCAGCAGCTTGCTTAGCGGGGGGAACGAGCAGTACTTC. As protein: CASSLLSGGNEQYF. V usage is TRBV5-6 and J usage is TRBJ2-7, with TRBD2 matching over 10 bases. The CDR3 length is 14 residues. Germline V lookup: CDR1 SGHDT, CDR2 YYEEEE. The ends lost 1 base at V and 5 bases at J; junction bases unmatched: 3.

The chain is built from TRBV10-3 and TRBJ2-7; D remains ambiguous. The CDR3 is made up of 14 amino acids. Germline V CDR1 and CDR2: ENHRY, SYGVKD. V shed 0 bases and J shed 2 bases, with 8 bases lying between them. The CDR3 DNA reads TGTGCCATCAGTGAGTCACTCACAGCCTACGAGCAGTACTTC. This sequence encodes CAISESLTAYEQYF.

V usage is TRBV19 and J usage is TRBJ2-7, with TRBD1 matching over 8 bases. Germline-derived CDR1 and CDR2 are LNHDA and SQIVND (reference sequence). V trimming: 5 bases; J trimming: 0 bases; junction bases outside the gene matches: 3. The CDR3 is made up of 14 amino acids. The CDR3 sequence: CASSGQGTSYEQYF. The CDR3 DNA is TGTGCCAGTAGTGGACAGGGCACCTCCTACGAGCAGTACTTC.